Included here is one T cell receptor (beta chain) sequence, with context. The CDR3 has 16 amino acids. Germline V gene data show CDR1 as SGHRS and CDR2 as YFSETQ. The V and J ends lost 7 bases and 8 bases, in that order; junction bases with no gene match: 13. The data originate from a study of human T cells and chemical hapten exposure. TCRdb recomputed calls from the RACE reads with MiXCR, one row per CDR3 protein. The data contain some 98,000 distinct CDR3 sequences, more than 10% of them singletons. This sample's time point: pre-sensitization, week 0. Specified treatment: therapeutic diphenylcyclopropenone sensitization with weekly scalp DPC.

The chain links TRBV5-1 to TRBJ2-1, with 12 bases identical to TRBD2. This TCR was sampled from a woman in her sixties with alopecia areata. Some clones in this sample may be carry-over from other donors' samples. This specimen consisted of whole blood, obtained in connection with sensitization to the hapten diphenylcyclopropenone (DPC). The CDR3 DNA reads TGCGCCAGCCGGTCCCTAGCGGGGGGGCCTGGAGATGAGCAGTTCTTC. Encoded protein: CASRSLAGGPGDEQFF. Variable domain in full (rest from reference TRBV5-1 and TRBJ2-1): KAGVTQTPRYLIKTRGQQVTLSCSPISGHRSVSWYQQTPGQGLQFLFEYFSETQRNKGNFPGRFSGRQFSNSRSEMNVSTLELGDSALYLCASRSLAGGPGDEQFFGPGTRLTVL.